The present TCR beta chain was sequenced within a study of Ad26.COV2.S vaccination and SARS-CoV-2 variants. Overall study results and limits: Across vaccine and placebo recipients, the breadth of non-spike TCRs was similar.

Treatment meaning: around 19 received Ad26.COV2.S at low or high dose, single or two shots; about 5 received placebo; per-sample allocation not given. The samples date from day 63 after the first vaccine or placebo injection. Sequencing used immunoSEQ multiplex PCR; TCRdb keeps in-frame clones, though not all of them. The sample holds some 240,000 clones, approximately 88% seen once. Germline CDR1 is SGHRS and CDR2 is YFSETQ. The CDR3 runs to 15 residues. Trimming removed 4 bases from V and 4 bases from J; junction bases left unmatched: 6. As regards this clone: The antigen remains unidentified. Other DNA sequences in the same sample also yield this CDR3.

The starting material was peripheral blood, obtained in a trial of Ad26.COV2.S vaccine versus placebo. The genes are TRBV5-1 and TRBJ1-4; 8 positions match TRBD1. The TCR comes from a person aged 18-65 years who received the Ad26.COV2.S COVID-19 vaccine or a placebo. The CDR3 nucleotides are TGCGCCAGCAGCCGAGGACAGGGCGGTAATGAAAAACTGTTTTTT. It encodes CASSRGQGGNEKLFF.